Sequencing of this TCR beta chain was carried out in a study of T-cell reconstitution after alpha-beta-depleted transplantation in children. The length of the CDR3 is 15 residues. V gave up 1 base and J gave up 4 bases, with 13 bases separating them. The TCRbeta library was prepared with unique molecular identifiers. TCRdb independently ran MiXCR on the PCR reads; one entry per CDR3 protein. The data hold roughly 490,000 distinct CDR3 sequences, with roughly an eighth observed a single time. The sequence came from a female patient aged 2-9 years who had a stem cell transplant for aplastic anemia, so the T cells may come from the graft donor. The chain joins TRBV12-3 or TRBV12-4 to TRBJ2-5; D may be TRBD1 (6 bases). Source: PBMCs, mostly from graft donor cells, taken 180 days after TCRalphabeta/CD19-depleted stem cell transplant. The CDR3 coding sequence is TGTGCCAGCAGTTTAGGAGACCGACAGGTAGAGACCCAGTACTTC. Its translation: CASSLGDRQVETQYF.